The rows below give T cell receptor beta chains drawn from one sample of a study of cytomegalovirus exposure and HLA in healthy donors. Clones were sequenced by immunoSEQ multiplex PCR, and TCRdb holds only the in-frame ones, with some missing. The sample consists of roughly 140,000 clones, 75% to 80% of them appearing once. Specimen: PBMCs. Receptors originate from a male donor in good health and CMV-seronegative. CDR3s include the opening cysteine and the closing phenylalanine or tryptophan. D genes are given only for firm matches. The size field is filled for only some rows; it gives once, few, many or a size class.

>few|TRBJ1-5|-|TRBV4-3
CASSQDPPIGRYDQPQHF
TGCGCCAGCAGCCAAGATCCCCCTATCGGCAGGTACGACCAGCCCCAGCATTTT
>-|TRBJ2-1|-|TRBV19
CASNRRDLYNEQFF
TGTGCCAGTAATCGGCGGGACCTCTACAATGAGCAGTTCTTC
>-|TRBJ2-6|TRBD1|TRBV18
CASSPGQGASLGANVLTF
TGTGCCAGCTCACCAGGACAGGGGGCGTCTCTGGGGGCCAACGTCCTGACTTTC
>-|TRBJ1-2|TRBD1|TRBV5-4
CASSLAKEGAPLRYTF
TGTGCCAGCAGCTTGGCCAAAGAGGGGGCGCCGTTGCGCTACACCTTC
>-|TRBJ2-1|TRBD2|TRBV11-3
CASSVGTSGRSYNEQFF
TGTGCCAGCTCCGTCGGGACTAGCGGGAGGAGCTACAATGAGCAGTTCTTC
>-|TRBJ2-5|TRBD1|TRBV2
CASTTTGGPEETQYF
TGTGCCAGCACTACCACAGGGGGTCCTGAAGAGACCCAGTACTTC
>few|TRBJ2-5|-|TRBV5-6
CASRFRGTQYF
TGTGCCAGCAGATTCAGGGGGACCCAGTACTTC
>few|TRBJ2-7|-|TRBV5-4
CASSLGGVLTYEQYF
TGTGCCAGCAGCTTGGGCGGCGTACTGACCTACGAGCAGTACTTC
>-|TRBJ1-5|-|TRBV6-6
CASTGDGRGPQHF
TGTGCCAGCACCGGGGACGGGAGGGGGCCCCAGCATTTT
>-|TRBJ1-3|TRBD1|TRBV7-2
CASSKDRGRGNTIYF
TGTGCCAGCAGCAAGGACAGGGGGCGTGGAAACACCATATATTTT
>few|TRBJ2-1|TRBD1|TRBV29-1
CSVEAGQGWGEQFF
TGCAGCGTTGAAGCGGGACAGGGCTGGGGTGAGCAGTTCTTC
>-|TRBJ2-7|-|TRBV25-1
CASSSGGWGNEQYF
TGTGCCAGCAGTAGTGGGGGCTGGGGGAACGAGCAGTACTTC
>-|TRBJ2-1|TRBD1|TRBV7-2
CASSFLARGPHEQFF
TGTGCCAGCAGTTTCTTAGCGAGGGGGCCTCATGAGCAGTTCTTC
>-|TRBJ1-1|TRBD1|TRBV27
CASGTRTGKNTEAFF
TGTGCCAGCGGTACGCGGACAGGGAAGAACACTGAAGCTTTCTTT
>-|TRBJ1-1|-|TRBV19
CASSTGTLNTEAFF
TGTGCCAGTAGCACCGGGACACTGAACACTGAAGCTTTCTTT
>-|TRBJ1-3|-|TRBV30
CAYPGVGGTIYF
TGTGCCTACCCAGGGGTAGGGGGCACCATATATTTT
>few|TRBJ2-1|-|TRBV5-1
CASSLLAAPGEQFF
TGCGCCAGCAGCTTATTAGCGGCCCCAGGTGAGCAGTTCTTC
>-|TRBJ2-7|TRBD2|TRBV27
CASSLGPIAGGVEQYF
TGTGCCAGCAGTTTAGGCCCGATAGCGGGAGGGGTTGAGCAGTACTTC
>-|TRBJ2-5|TRBD2|TRBV6-5
CASSYSSAGGGETQYF
TGTGCCAGCAGTTACTCGTCCGCGGGGGGCGGGGAGACCCAGTACTTC
>-|TRBJ2-7|TRBD2|TRBV28
CASSAPAGGREQYF
TGTGCCAGCAGTGCTCCAGCGGGGGGGCGGGAGCAGTACTTC
>once|TRBJ2-3|TRBD1|TRBV4-1
CASSQRQGATDTQYF
TGCGCCAGCAGCCAAAGACAGGGGGCAACAGATACGCAGTATTTT
>-|TRBJ2-1|-|TRBV6-1
CASSAPVTGYNEQFF
TGTGCCAGCAGCGCTCCCGTGACAGGATACAATGAGCAGTTCTTC
>-|TRBJ2-1|TRBD2|TRBV6-4
CASSDSGGGSHNEQFF
TGTGCCAGCAGTGACTCGGGCGGGGGGTCCCACAATGAGCAGTTCTTC
>-|TRBJ1-2|-|TRBV7-2
CASSLTRDGYTF
TGTGCCAGCAGCTTAACACGGGATGGCTACACCTTC
>-|TRBJ1-5|-|TRBV7-6
CASSLALGGVQPQHF
TGTGCCAGCAGCTTAGCGTTGGGGGGGGTTCAGCCCCAGCATTTT
>-|TRBJ1-1|-|TRBV4-3
CASSPGRGWVGNTEAFF
TGCGCCAGCAGCCCCGGGCGGGGGTGGGTTGGGAACACTGAAGCTTTCTTT
>-|TRBJ2-1|TRBD2|TRBV7-8
CASSLQRGGGNEQFF
TGTGCCAGCAGCTTACAGCGGGGGGGCGGCAATGAGCAGTTCTTC
>-|TRBJ1-1|-|TRBV19
CASSIGGVRNTEAFF
TGTGCCAGTAGTATAGGGGGAGTAAGGAACACTGAAGCTTTCTTT
>-|TRBJ2-3|-|TRBV27
CASSPLWARTDTQYF
TGTGCCAGCAGTCCCCTGTGGGCGCGCACAGATACGCAGTATTTT
>-|TRBJ1-5|-|TRBV30
CAWSPGSYSNQPQHF
TGTGCCTGGAGTCCCGGTTCATATAGCAATCAGCCCCAGCATTTT
>few|TRBJ2-3|TRBD1|TRBV7-2
CASSPGTGGGDTQYF
TGTGCCAGCAGCCCCGGGACAGGAGGGGGGGATACGCAGTATTTT